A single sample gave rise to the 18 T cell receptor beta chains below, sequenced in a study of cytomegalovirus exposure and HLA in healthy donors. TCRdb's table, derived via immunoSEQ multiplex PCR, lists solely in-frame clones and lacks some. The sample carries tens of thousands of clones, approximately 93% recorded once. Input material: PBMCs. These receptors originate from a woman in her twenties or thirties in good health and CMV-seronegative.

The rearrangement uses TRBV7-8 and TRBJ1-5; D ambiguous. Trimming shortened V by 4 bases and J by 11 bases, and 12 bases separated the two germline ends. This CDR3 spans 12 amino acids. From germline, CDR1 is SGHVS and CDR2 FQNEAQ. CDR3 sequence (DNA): TGTGCCAGCAGCTCGACTAGAGGAGCCCAGCATTTT. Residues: CASSSTRGAQHF.

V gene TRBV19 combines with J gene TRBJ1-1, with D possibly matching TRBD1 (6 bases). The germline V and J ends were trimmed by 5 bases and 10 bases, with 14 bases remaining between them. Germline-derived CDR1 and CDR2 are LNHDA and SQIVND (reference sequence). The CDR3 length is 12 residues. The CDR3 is CASSFGQYGAFF. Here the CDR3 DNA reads TGTGCCAGTAGTTTTGGACAGTACGGAGCTTTCTTT.

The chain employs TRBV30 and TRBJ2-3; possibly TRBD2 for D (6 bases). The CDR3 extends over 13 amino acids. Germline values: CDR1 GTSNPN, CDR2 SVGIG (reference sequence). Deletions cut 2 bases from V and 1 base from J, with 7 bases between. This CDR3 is CAWSPGGTDTQYF. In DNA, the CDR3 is TGTGCCTGGAGTCCGGGGGGCACAGATACGCAGTATTTT.

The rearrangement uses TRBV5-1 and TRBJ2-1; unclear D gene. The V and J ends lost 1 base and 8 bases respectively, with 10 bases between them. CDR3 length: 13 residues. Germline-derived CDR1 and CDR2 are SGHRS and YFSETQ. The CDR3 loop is CASSLLSFDEQFF. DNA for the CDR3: TGCGCCAGCAGCTTGTTGTCCTTTGATGAGCAGTTCTTC. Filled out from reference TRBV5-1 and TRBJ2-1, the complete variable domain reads KAGVTQTPRYLIKTRGQQVTLSCSPISGHRSVSWYQQTPGQGLQFLFEYFSETQRNKGNFPGRFSGRQFSNSRSEMNVSTLELGDSALYLCASSLLSFDEQFFGPGTRLTVL.

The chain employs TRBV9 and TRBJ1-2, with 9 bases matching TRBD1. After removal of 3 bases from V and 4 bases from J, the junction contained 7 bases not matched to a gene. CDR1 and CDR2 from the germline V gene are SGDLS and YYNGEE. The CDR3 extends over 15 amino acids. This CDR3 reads CASSAQDRGTYGYTF. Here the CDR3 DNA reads TGTGCCAGCAGCGCTCAGGACAGGGGTACCTATGGCTACACCTTC.

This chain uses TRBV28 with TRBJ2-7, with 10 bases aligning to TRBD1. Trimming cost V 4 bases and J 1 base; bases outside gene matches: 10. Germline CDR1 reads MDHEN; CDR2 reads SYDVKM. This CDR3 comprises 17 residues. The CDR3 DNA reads TGTGCCAGCAGTTCGACGGGACAGGGGTCGGTTTCCTACGAGCAGTACTTC. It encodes CASSSTGQGSVSYEQYF. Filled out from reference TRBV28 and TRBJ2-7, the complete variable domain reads DVKVTQSSRYLVKRTGEKVFLECVQDMDHENMFWYRQDPGLGLRLIYFSYDVKMKEKGDIPEGYSVSREKKERFSLILESASTNQTSMYLCASSSTGQGSVSYEQYFGPGTRLTVT.

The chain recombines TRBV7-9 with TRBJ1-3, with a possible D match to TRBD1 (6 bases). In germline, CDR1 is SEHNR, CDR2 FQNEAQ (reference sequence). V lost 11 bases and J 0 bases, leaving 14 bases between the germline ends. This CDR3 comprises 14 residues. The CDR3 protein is CAGGRAASGNTIYF. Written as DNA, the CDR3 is TGTGCCGGGGGCCGGGCGGCCTCTGGAAACACCATATATTTT.

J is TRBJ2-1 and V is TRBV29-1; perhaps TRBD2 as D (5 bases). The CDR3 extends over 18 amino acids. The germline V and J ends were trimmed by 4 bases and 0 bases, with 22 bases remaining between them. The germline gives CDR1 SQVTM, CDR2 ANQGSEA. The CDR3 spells CSVVPFTRRASSYNEQFF. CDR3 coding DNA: TGCAGCGTTGTACCTTTTACGAGGCGGGCGAGCTCCTACAATGAGCAGTTCTTC.

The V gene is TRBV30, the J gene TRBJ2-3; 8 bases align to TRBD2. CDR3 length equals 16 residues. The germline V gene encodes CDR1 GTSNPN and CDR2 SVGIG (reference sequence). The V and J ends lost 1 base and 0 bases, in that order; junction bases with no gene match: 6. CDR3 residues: CAWSGPSGSSTDTQYF. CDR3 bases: TGTGCCTGGAGTGGGCCCAGCGGGAGTAGCACAGATACGCAGTATTTT. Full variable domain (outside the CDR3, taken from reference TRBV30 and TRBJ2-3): SQTIHQWPATLVQPVGSPLSLECTVEGTSNPNLYWYRQAAGRGLQLLFYSVGIGQISSEVPQNLSASRPQDRQFILSSKKLLLSDSGFYLCAWSGPSGSSTDTQYFGPGTRLTVL.

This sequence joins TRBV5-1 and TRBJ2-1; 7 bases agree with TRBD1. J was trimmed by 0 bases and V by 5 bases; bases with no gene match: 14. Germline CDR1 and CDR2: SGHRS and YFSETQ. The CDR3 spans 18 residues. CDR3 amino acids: CASSSSYPGQRSYNEQFF. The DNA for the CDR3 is TGCGCCAGCAGTTCATCATACCCGGGACAGCGCTCCTACAATGAGCAGTTCTTC. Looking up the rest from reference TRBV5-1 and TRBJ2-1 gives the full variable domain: KAGVTQTPRYLIKTRGQQVTLSCSPISGHRSVSWYQQTPGQGLQFLFEYFSETQRNKGNFPGRFSGRQFSNSRSEMNVSTLELGDSALYLCASSSSYPGQRSYNEQFFGPGTRLTVL.

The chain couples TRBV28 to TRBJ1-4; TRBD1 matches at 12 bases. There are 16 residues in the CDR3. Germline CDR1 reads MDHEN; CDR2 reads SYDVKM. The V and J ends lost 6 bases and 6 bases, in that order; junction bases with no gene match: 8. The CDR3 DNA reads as TGTGCCAGCAGCCCCGGGACAGGGGGCATGTATGAAAAACTGTTTTTT. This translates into CASSPGTGGMYEKLFF.

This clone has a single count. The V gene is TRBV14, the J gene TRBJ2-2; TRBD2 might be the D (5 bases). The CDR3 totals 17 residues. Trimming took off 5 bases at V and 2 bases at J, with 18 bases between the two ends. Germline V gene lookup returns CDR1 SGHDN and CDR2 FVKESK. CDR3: CASSFNRVASNTGELFF. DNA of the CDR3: TGTGCCAGCAGCTTCAATCGGGTAGCGTCTAACACCGGGGAGCTGTTTTTT.

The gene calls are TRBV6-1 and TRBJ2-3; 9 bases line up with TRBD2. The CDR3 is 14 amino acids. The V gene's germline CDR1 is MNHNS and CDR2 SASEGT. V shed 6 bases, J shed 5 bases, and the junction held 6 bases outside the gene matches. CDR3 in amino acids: CASSGAGGVDTQYF. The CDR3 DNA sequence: TGTGCCAGCAGCGGAGCGGGAGGTGTAGATACGCAGTATTTT.

The CDR3 coding sequence is TGTGCCAGCAGCCTACTAGGAGGGGACAGGGGTTCCTACGAGCAGTACTTC. Translating it yields CASSLLGGDRGSYEQYF. The V and J genes are TRBV13 and TRBJ2-7; 10 bases align to TRBD1. The CDR3 totals 17 residues. Germline lookup yields CDR1 PRHDT and CDR2 FYEKMQ (reference sequence). V shed 5 bases, J shed 1 base, and the junction held 11 bases outside the gene matches.

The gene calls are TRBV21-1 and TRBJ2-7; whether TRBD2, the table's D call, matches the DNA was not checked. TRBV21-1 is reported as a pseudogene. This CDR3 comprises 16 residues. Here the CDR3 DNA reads TGTGCCAGCAGCAAAGCAATCGGACTGGCCCCTCTCGAGCAGTACTTC. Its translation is CASSKAIGLAPLEQYF.

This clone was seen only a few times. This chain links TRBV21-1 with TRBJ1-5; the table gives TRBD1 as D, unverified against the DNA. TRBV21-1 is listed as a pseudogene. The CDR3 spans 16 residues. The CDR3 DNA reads TGTGCCAGCAGCAAAGAAGGAAAAGGGGCCAATCAGCCCCAGCATTTT. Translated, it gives CASSKEGKGANQPQHF.

CDR3 nucleotide sequence: TGTGCCAGCAGCTCCCCAAGGACAGGGGCTAACTATGGCTACACCTTC. The encoded protein is CASSSPRTGANYGYTF. This chain connects TRBV11-2 to TRBJ1-2, with TRBD1 identical over 9 bases. The length of the CDR3 is 16 residues. Germline V gene lookup returns CDR1 SGHAT and CDR2 FQNNGV. The V segment lost 4 bases and the J segment 0 bases; nucleotides outside the gene matches: 6.

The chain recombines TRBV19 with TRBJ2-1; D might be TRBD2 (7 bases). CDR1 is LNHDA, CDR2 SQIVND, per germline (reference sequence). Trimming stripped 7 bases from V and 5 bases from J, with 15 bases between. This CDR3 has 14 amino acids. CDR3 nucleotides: TGTGCCAGTATCGAGGGGGGGCTAAACAATGAGCAGTTCTTC. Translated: CASIEGGLNNEQFF.